This T cell receptor beta chain was observed in a study of cytomegalovirus exposure and HLA in healthy donors. Study information: Among about 190 million T cells, an earlier analysis found roughly 120 million unique TCR beta sequences.

The PCR employed 60 Vbeta primers together with 13 Jbeta primers. The table came from immunoSEQ multiplex PCR; TCRdb's copy has only in-frame clones and leaves some out. The table includes roughly 130,000 clones, approximately 86% detected once. General study findings and limits: Most TCR beta V segments were productive about 90% or about 30% of the time in an earlier analysis. Of the V segments, some could not be distinguished, including TRBV6-2 and TRBV6-3, and were excluded. An apparent linkage of common viral pathogens to several of the most significant clusters emerged in a later analysis.

This clone was detected only once. Its antigen is currently unknown. Germline values: CDR1 SNHLY, CDR2 FYNNEI. The CDR3 runs 15 residues. Trimming took 6 bases from V and 0 from J; bases not matched to a gene: 4. This chain connects TRBV2 to TRBJ1-3; 8 nucleotides match TRBD1. The source of this sequence is a woman in her thirties or forties in good health and CMV-seronegative. Input material: PBMCs. CDR3 in amino acids: CASRATGGSGNTIYF. The DNA of the CDR3 is TGTGCCAGCAGGGCTACAGGGGGCTCTGGAAACACCATATATTTT.